A single sample is the source of the 10 T cell receptor beta chains below, sequenced in a study of cytomegalovirus exposure and HLA in healthy donors. A multiplex PCR was run with 60 Vbeta primers and 13 Jbeta primers. The repertoire was sequenced with immunoSEQ multiplex PCR; TCRdb's copy has only in-frame clones and lacks some. The sample carries almost 200,000 clones, roughly three quarters recorded once. The sample was PBMCs. Every receptor here comes from a male donor in good health and CMV-seropositive.

The CDR3 sequence: CASSVGGLAGELFF. CDR3 in DNA: TGTGCCAGCAGCGTAGGGGGCCTCGCCGGGGAGCTGTTTTTT. This rearrangement joins TRBV9 to TRBJ2-2; tentatively, D is TRBD1 (5 bases). This CDR3 contains 14 residues. The V end lost 0 bases, the J end lost 6 bases, and 9 bases lay between the germline ends. CDR1 is SGDLS, CDR2 YYNGEE, per germline. Filled out from reference TRBV9 and TRBJ2-2, the complete variable domain reads DSGVTQTPKHLITATGQRVTLRCSPRSGDLSVYWYQQSLDQGLQFLIQYYNGEERAKGNILERFSAQQFPDLHSELNLSSLELGDSALYFCASSVGGLAGELFFGEGSRLTVL.

The J gene is TRBJ2-7, the V gene TRBV14, with 8 bases that match TRBD2. Germline V CDR1 and CDR2: SGHDN, FVKESK. The CDR3 runs 16 residues. V trimming: 5 bases; J trimming: 2 bases; junction bases outside the gene matches: 11. CDR3 bases: TGTGCCAGCAGCAAACCGGGACTAGTATCGACCTACGAGCAGTACTTC. Translation: CASSKPGLVSTYEQYF.

The chain employs TRBV7-6 and TRBJ2-7; tentative D call: TRBD1 (5 bases). Trimming stripped 7 bases from V and 2 bases from J, with 21 bases between. Germline V gives CDR1 SGHVS, CDR2 FNYEAQ. This CDR3 comprises 16 residues. The CDR3, as DNA: TGTGCCAGCATCCCGCCGGACACAGGAGACCCCTACGAGCAGTACTTC. This gives the protein CASIPPDTGDPYEQYF.

The chain recombines TRBV7-2 with TRBJ2-3; D call uncertain. Trimming took off 0 bases at V and 2 bases at J, with 9 bases between the two ends. The CDR3 is 15 residues long. Germline assignment: CDR1 SGHTA and CDR2 FQGNSA. Here the CDR3 reads CASSLALVNTDTQYF. The CDR3 nucleotides are TGTGCCAGCAGCTTAGCCCTAGTAAACACAGATACGCAGTATTTT.

This clone was picked up one time. The J gene is TRBJ1-5, the V gene TRBV6-5, with 9 bases that match TRBD1. With V trimmed by 2 bases and J by 7 bases, 6 bases remained unmatched. The CDR3 length is 15 residues. The germline V gene encodes CDR1 MNHEY and CDR2 SVGAGI. Here the CDR3 DNA reads TGTGCCAGCAGTTACAGGACAGGGGCGGGACAGCCCCAGCATTTT. It is translated as CASSYRTGAGQPQHF.

J is TRBJ2-5 and V is TRBV4-3; a possible D gene is TRBD2 (5 bases). Germline V gene lookup returns CDR1 LGHNA and CDR2 YSLEER. The CDR3 loop spans 16 amino acids. Trimming shortened V by 0 bases and J by 2 bases, and 13 bases separated the two germline ends. As DNA, the CDR3 is TGCGCCAGCAGCCAAGAAGGCTCGACTAAACAAGAGACCCAGTACTTC. Protein: CASSQEGSTKQETQYF.

This chain links TRBV6-1 with TRBJ1-2, with 9 positions matching TRBD1. V trimming: 11 bases; J trimming: 4 bases; junction bases outside the gene matches: 8. Germline loops: CDR1 MNHNS, CDR2 SASEGT. There are 13 residues in the CDR3. For the CDR3, the DNA is TGTGCCGCCGAACAACAGGGGGCCTATGGCTACACCTTC. Residues: CAAEQQGAYGYTF.

This clone was seen only a few times. This sequence joins TRBV25-1 and TRBJ2-7, with 8 bases lining up with TRBD1. Germline V gene sequence: CDR1 MGHDK, CDR2 SYGVNS. With V trimmed by 6 bases and J by 5 bases, 6 bases remained unmatched. This CDR3 contains 13 residues. The CDR3 region is CASRDRVTDEQYF. The CDR3 nucleotides are TGTGCCAGCAGGGACAGGGTCACCGACGAGCAGTACTTC.

The chain combines TRBV12-5 with TRBJ2-5; 9 bases are a match to TRBD1. The better agreement between TRBJ2-7 and the DNA end casts doubt on the J call. This CDR3 comprises 14 residues. Germline loops: CDR1 LGHNT, CDR2 FRNRAP. The CDR3 reads CASALGTGPDEQYF. CDR3 coding DNA: TGTGCTAGTGCCTTAGGGACAGGGCCCGACGAGCAGTACTTC.

V and J are TRBV7-2 and TRBJ2-7; weak D call: TRBD2 (5 bases). This CDR3 comprises 14 residues. The germline CDR1 and CDR2 sequences are SGHTA and FQGNSA. V lost 5 bases and J 5 bases, leaving 16 bases between the germline ends. For the CDR3, the DNA is TGTGCCAGCAGCCCATCGGGAAGACCCAACGAGCAGTACTTC. Its translation is CASSPSGRPNEQYF.